Below are 2 T cell receptor beta chains sequenced from a single sample in a study of spatial heterogeneity in lung cancer. The time point: blood at routine non-recurrence follow-up after resection. One entry per CDR3 protein, called by TCRdb with MiXCR from the 5' RACE reads. Here the sample spans about 94,000 distinct CDR3 sequences, 15% to 20% being singletons. Sample: PBMCs, taken at follow-up. Source of these receptors: a male donor with early-stage non-small cell lung cancer.

This clonotype was counted a few times. The CDR3 sequence: CSASAGRYSYEQYF. For the CDR3, the DNA is TGCAGTGCTAGTGCAGGAAGATATTCCTACGAGCAGTACTTC. J is TRBJ2-7 and V is TRBV20-1; D gene uncertain. The CDR3 spans 14 residues. Germline V CDR1 and CDR2: DFQATT, SNEGSKA (reference sequence). V lost 3 bases and J lost 1, with 13 bases in between.

The gene calls are TRBV20-1 and TRBJ1-3, with D tentatively TRBD1 (5 bases). Trimming pared 5 bases from V and 4 bases from J, leaving 15 bases between. The CDR3 covers 14 residues. Germline V CDR1 and CDR2: DFQATT, SNEGSKA (reference sequence). CDR3 nucleotides: TGCAGTGCTCAACTCAGGGCGGCGGGAAACACCATATATTTT. Protein: CSAQLRAAGNTIYF.